This is a list of T cell receptor beta chains from one sample in a study of blood T cell repertoires in COVID-19. Assay used: immunoSEQ multiplex PCR; TCRdb lists only in-frame clones, some missing. Of some 270,000 clones listed, 70% to 85% are singletons. The material sequenced was peripheral blood. All receptors derive from a human donor with COVID-19, enrolled during active disease. The donor label of this sample is uncertain. Both conserved end residues are part of each CDR3. D genes are given only for firm matches. Not every row has a clone size; where given, it reads once, few, many or a size class.

D gene	J gene	clone size	V gene	CDR3 DNA	CDR3 protein
NA	TRBJ2-7	NA	TRBV28	TGTGCCAGCAGTCCCCCGGCGGGGTTTTCCTACGAGCAGTACTTC	CASSPPAGFSYEQYF
NA	TRBJ2-7	NA	TRBV12-5	TGTGCTAGTGGTTGGGACATCTCCTACGAGCAGTACTTC	CASGWDISYEQYF
NA	TRBJ1-2	NA	TRBV4-2	TGTGCCAGCAGCCAAGAGCGGGGGGCGGAGGGCTACACCTTC	CASSQERGAEGYTF
TRBD1	TRBJ1-1	NA	TRBV10-2	TGCGCCAGCAGTGCGGACAGGGGGCGCGGCACTGAAGCTTTCTTT	CASSADRGRGTEAFF
TRBD1	TRBJ2-5	NA	TRBV15	TGTGCCACCAGCAGGGACAGGGGCCAACAAGAGACCCAGTACTTC	CATSRDRGQQETQYF
TRBD1	TRBJ1-6	NA	TRBV18	TGTGCCAGCTCATCGACAGGGGGAGGATCACCCCTCCACTTT	CASSSTGGGSPLHF
NA	TRBJ1-2	NA	TRBV9	TGTGCCAGCAGCCCGTCCCCAGGGGCGAGAAATGGCTACACCTTC	CASSPSPGARNGYTF
TRBD2	TRBJ2-1	NA	TRBV4-1	TGCGCCAGCAGCCAAGTTCTAGCGGTTCGACAGTTCTTC	CASSQVLAVRQFF
TRBD2	TRBJ2-2	NA	TRBV5-1	TGCGCCAGCAGCCCGACTACGGGGGGGCATGACACCGGGGAGCTGTTTTTT	CASSPTTGGHDTGELFF
TRBD1	TRBJ2-3	NA	TRBV5-1	TGCGCCAGCAGCTTCCAGGGGGATCGCACAGATACGCAGTATTTT	CASSFQGDRTDTQYF
TRBD1	TRBJ2-7	NA	TRBV10-3	TGTGCCATCAGTGCGGACAGGGGAAATGGAGAGCAGTACTTC	CAISADRGNGEQYF
NA	TRBJ2-1	NA	TRBV7-9	TGTGCCAGCAGCTTAGACAGGGTTGAAAATGAGCAGTTCTTC	CASSLDRVENEQFF
TRBD2	TRBJ2-3	NA	TRBV28	TGTGCCAGCAGTTCTCGACAGGGCACCTTTAGCGGGAGACCTACGCAGTATTTT	CASSSRQGTFSGRPTQYF
NA	TRBJ1-4	NA	TRBV3-1/TRBV3-2	TGTGCCAGCAGCCAAGGGACAGCAACTAATGAAAAACTGTTTTTT	CASSQGTATNEKLFF
NA	TRBJ2-1	NA	TRBV28	TGTGCCAGCAGTTTACAAGTCGGGCGGGAACGTTACAATGAGCAGTTCTTC	CASSLQVGRERYNEQFF
NA	TRBJ1-1	once	TRBV11-2	TGTGCCAGCAGCTCCCCAGGGATCCGGAACACTGAAGCTTTCTTT	CASSSPGIRNTEAFF
NA	TRBJ1-3	NA	TRBV6-5	TGTGCCAGCAGTTACTTATTTTCTTCTGGAAACACCATATATTTT	CASSYLFSSGNTIYF
TRBD2	TRBJ2-3	once	TRBV5-6	TGTGCCAGCAGCTTGGAAGCGGGAGGGCCGGGAGGGACAGATACGCAGTATTTT	CASSLEAGGPGGTDTQYF
NA	TRBJ2-7	few	TRBV11-3	TGTGCCAGCAGCCTCAGGGACACCACCTACGAGCAGTACTTC	CASSLRDTTYEQYF
TRBD1	TRBJ1-1	few	TRBV29-1	TGCAGCGTCAAGCGGGACAGGGGGAACACTGAAGCTTTCTTT	CSVKRDRGNTEAFF
TRBD1	TRBJ2-7	NA	TRBV11-1	TGTGCCAGCAGCTACGGGACAGACAAAAACTACGAGCAGTACTTC	CASSYGTDKNYEQYF
NA	TRBJ1-1	NA	TRBV6-4	TGTGCCAGCAGTGAGGGGGCCGGCACTGAAGCTTTCTTT	CASSEGAGTEAFF
NA	TRBJ2-2	NA	TRBV5-5	TGTGCCAGCAGCTTCCAGGCGAACACCGGGGAGCTGTTTTTT	CASSFQANTGELFF
NA	TRBJ1-1	NA	TRBV19	TGTGCCAAAGGGGGGGCGGGGACTGAAGCTTTCTTT	CAKGGAGTEAFF
NA	TRBJ1-5	NA	TRBV30	TGTGCCTGGAGTCAGGGGCTAGGCAATCAGCCCCAGCATTTT	CAWSQGLGNQPQHF
TRBD1	TRBJ1-4	few	TRBV5-1	TGCGCCAGCAGCTTGGCCGGGACAGGGAATGAAAAACTGTTTTTT	CASSLAGTGNEKLFF
NA	TRBJ1-1	NA	TRBV10-3	TGTGCCACCGGAGGGGTAATGGGGACTGAAGCTTTCTTT	CATGGVMGTEAFF
NA	TRBJ2-7	NA	TRBV5-1	TGCGCCAGCAGCCCCCGAGGGCGCTCCGAGCAGTACTTC	CASSPRGRSEQYF
TRBD1	TRBJ2-5	NA	TRBV18	TGTGCCAGCTCACCAACGACAGGGCAAGAGACCCAGTACTTC	CASSPTTGQETQYF
NA	TRBJ2-7	few	TRBV21-1	TGTGCCAGCAGCAAACTACTCACGAGCTCCTACGAGCAGTACTTC	CASSKLLTSSYEQYF
NA	TRBJ1-2	NA	TRBV10-1	TGCGCCAGCAGTGAGATGAGGGAATTTGGCTACACCTTC	CASSEMREFGYTF
NA	TRBJ2-6	once	TRBV2	TGTGCCAGAGGGGATTCTGGGGCCAACGTCCTGACTTTC	CARGDSGANVLTF